These 6 T cell receptor beta chains share one sample of origin, sequenced in a study of blood T cell repertoires in COVID-19. The table came from immunoSEQ multiplex PCR; TCRdb's copy has only in-frame clones and leaves some out. The sample yields 400,000 to 550,000 clones, 87% seen once. The sample taken for sequencing was PBMCs or T cells enriched from blood (not recorded which). The receptors stem from a woman aged 18-29 years with acute COVID-19.

The chain links TRBV5-4 to TRBJ1-1, with TRBD1 as a possible D gene (5 bases). This CDR3 spans 15 amino acids. Germline CDR1 reads SGHNT; CDR2 reads YYREEE (reference sequence). V lost 0 bases and J lost 2, with 11 bases in between. DNA of the CDR3: TGTGCCAGCAGCTTGGATCCAGGGAAAAACACTGAAGCTTTCTTT. Its protein is CASSLDPGKNTEAFF.

There are a few counts of this clone. V usage is TRBV19 and J usage is TRBJ2-1; possibly TRBD1 for D (6 bases). V lost 5 bases and J lost 0, with 11 bases in between. Germline CDR1 and CDR2: LNHDA and SQIVND (reference sequence). The CDR3 covers 15 residues. The CDR3 loop reads CASSESTGSYNEQFF. The CDR3 nucleotides read TGTGCCAGTAGTGAATCGACAGGCTCCTACAATGAGCAGTTCTTC.

The chain employs TRBV19 and TRBJ2-3; 10 bases are shared with TRBD2. Looked up from germline, CDR1 is LNHDA and CDR2 is SQIVND (reference sequence). With 4 bases clipped from V and 5 bases from J, the junction kept 6 bases outside the gene matches. The CDR3 sequence is 15 residues long. This CDR3 is CASSTTSGMRDTQYF. CDR3 sequence (DNA): TGTGCCAGTAGTACCACTAGCGGGATGAGAGATACGCAGTATTTT.

This chain uses TRBV29-1 with TRBJ2-1, with TRBD2 identical over 12 bases. The CDR3 totals 13 residues. Per the germline V gene, CDR1 is SQVTM and CDR2 is ANQGSEA. V shed 8 bases and J 10 bases; nucleotides not matched to a gene: 9. The CDR3 DNA reads TGCAGCATTCCGGGACTAGCGGGCGAGGAGCAGTTCTTC. This codes for CSIPGLAGEEQFF.

The V gene is TRBV5-1, the J gene TRBJ2-7, with D maybe TRBD2 (5 bases). The CDR3 runs 13 residues. The V and J ends lost 5 bases and 1 base respectively, with 10 bases between them. Germline V gene data show CDR1 as SGHRS and CDR2 as YFSETQ. CDR3 nucleotides: TGCGCCAGCAGACCCGGGGATTCCTACGAGCAGTACTTC. The encoded protein is CASRPGDSYEQYF. The full variable domain, rest sourced from reference TRBV5-1 and TRBJ2-7, is KAGVTQTPRYLIKTRGQQVTLSCSPISGHRSVSWYQQTPGQGLQFLFEYFSETQRNKGNFPGRFSGRQFSNSRSEMNVSTLELGDSALYLCASRPGDSYEQYFGPGTRLTVT.

The chain has TRBV20-1 and TRBJ1-2; D is possibly TRBD1 (6 bases). V was pared by 6 bases and J by 6 bases, with 8 bases between. CDR3 length: 10 residues. The germline gives CDR1 DFQATT, CDR2 SNEGSKA (reference sequence). The chain's CDR3 is CSAPGDGYTF. The CDR3 DNA reads as TGCAGTGCCCCAGGGGATGGCTACACCTTC.